This T cell receptor (beta chain) emerged from a study of control samples from healthy donors and cancer patients. Some clones are missing from TCRdb's copy, which holds only in-frame ones; the method was immunoSEQ multiplex PCR. The sample shows tens of thousands of clones, about 80% of them seen only once. Trimming at V came to 8 bases and at J to 5 bases, leaving 0 bases not matched to a gene. The CDR3 length is 14 residues. Germline assignment: CDR1 MNHEY and CDR2 SVGAGI. The specimen was blood. The receptor's source is a man in his sixties or seventies in good health. V and J are TRBV6-5 and TRBJ2-1; 16 bases are shared with TRBD2. In DNA form, the CDR3 reads TGTGCCAGCGGGACTAGCGGGAGGGACAATGAGCAGTTCTTC. Protein: CASGTSGRDNEQFF.